These 10 T cell receptor beta chains were all obtained from the same sample, sequenced in a study of CD4 and CD8 cells across lung adenocarcinoma regions. One entry per CDR3 protein results from TCRdb running MiXCR on the PCR reads. This sample has roughly 25,000 distinct CDR3 sequences; 52% occur once, and the top ten carry 20% to 25%. The material sequenced was CD4+ T cells from the center of a lung tumor. The receptors here all came from a male donor with lung adenocarcinoma. The CD4 and CD8 labels of this study may be unreliable.

In its sample, this clonotype was seen once. This chain joins TRBV10-3 and TRBJ2-5; D may match TRBD1 or TRBD2 (6 bases each). Matching the DNA end better, TRBJ2-3 makes the J call doubtful. The CDR3 extends over 14 amino acids. Germline V gene sequence: CDR1 ENHRY, CDR2 SYGVKD. The chain's CDR3 is CAGKGGRGEETQYF. For the CDR3, the DNA is TGTGCGGGGAAAGGGGGGAGAGGGGAAGAGACCCAGTATTTT.

As concerns this clonotype: The junction and the germline gene differ at one end; a read error may be behind it. The chain carries TRBV27 and TRBJ2-3; either TRBD1 or TRBD2 may supply D (5 bases each). CDR1 is MNHEY, CDR2 SMNVEV, per germline (reference sequence). The CDR3 contains 15 residues. As DNA, the CDR3 is TGTGGCAGCAGCTCGGGGCTGCGAGCCACAAATACTCAGTATTTC. This gives the protein CGSSSGLRATNTQYF.

The V call is TRBV10-3, the J call TRBJ2-3; D gene uncertain. Between the trimmed V and J ends, which lost 11 bases and 12 bases, there was a span of 18 bases. Looked up from germline, CDR1 is ENHRY and CDR2 is SYGVKD. The CDR3 is 11 amino acids. The CDR3 region is CAVRSQETQYF. CDR3 DNA sequence: TGTGCCGTCCGAAGCCAAGAGACCCAGTATTTT.

This clonotype came up many times. CDR3 sequence reads: CASSESGRVDTQYF. The CDR3 DNA sequence: TGCGCCAGCAGTGAGAGCGGGAGAGTCGATACGCAGTATTTT. This chain links TRBV10-1 with TRBJ2-3, with 8 bases lining up with TRBD2. The junction had 4 bases not matched to a gene; V was cut back by 2 bases and J by 6 bases. Per the germline V gene, CDR1 is WNHNN and CDR2 is SYGVQD (reference sequence). CDR3 length equals 14 residues.

This clonotype was seen a few times. The V call is TRBV9, the J call TRBJ2-3; D unclear. Germline V gene data show CDR1 as SGDLS and CDR2 as YYNGEE. V was cut by 4 bases and J by 4 bases, with 13 bases left in between. This CDR3 is 14 amino acids long. The CDR3 spells CASSRVQAADTQYF. Written as DNA, the CDR3 is TGTGCCAGCAGCCGTGTCCAGGCCGCAGATACGCAGTATTTT. Filled out from reference TRBV9 and TRBJ2-3, the complete variable domain reads DSGVTQTPKHLITATGQRVTLRCSPRSGDLSVYWYQQSLDQGLQFLIQYYNGEERAKGNILERFSAQQFPDLHSELNLSSLELGDSALYFCASSRVQAADTQYFGPGTRLTVL.

This clonotype rates as medium-sized. The chain joins TRBV6-1 to TRBJ2-2, with TRBD1 as a possible D gene (6 bases). Germline V gene data show CDR1 as MNHNS and CDR2 as SASEGT. CDR3 size: 15 residues. The ends were cut back, 4 bases at V and 6 bases at J, with 15 bases in the middle. CDR3 residues: CASSVRTRGSGELFF. In DNA, the CDR3 is TGTGCCAGCAGTGTTCGGACAAGGGGGTCCGGGGAGCTGTTTTTT.

The J gene is TRBJ2-3, the V gene TRBV6-1; D assignment may be TRBD1 or TRBD2 (5 bases each). Germline V gives CDR1 MNHNS, CDR2 SASEGT. V was shortened by 5 bases and J by 9 bases, with 12 bases between the two germline ends. The CDR3 runs 12 residues. CDR3 DNA: TGTGCCAGCAGTATGGGGGATGGCACGCAGTATTTT. Its protein is CASSMGDGTQYF.

The chain has TRBV14 and TRBJ2-5; D unclear. The CDR3 totals 9 residues. Trimming pared 9 bases from V and 5 bases from J, leaving 4 bases between. The germline V gene encodes CDR1 SGHDN and CDR2 FVKESK. The CDR3 coding sequence is TGTGCCAGTCGGGAGACCCAGTACTTC. Protein sequence: CASRETQYF.

This clonotype was seen at least ten times. The chain combines TRBV6-1 with TRBJ2-5; 8 nucleotides agree with TRBD2. The J call could be wrong; TRBJ2-7 is a better fit for the DNA end. The CDR3 has 16 amino acids. From germline, CDR1 is MNHNS and CDR2 SASEGT. The CDR3 nucleotides read TGTGCCAGCAGTGAAGGAGTAGCGGGATCTTCACACGAGCAGTACTTC. Residues: CASSEGVAGSSHEQYF.

With regard to this clonotype: Compared with germline, one end of the junction differs, possibly owing to a read error. This rearrangement joins TRBV27 to TRBJ2-5; D might be TRBD1 or TRBD2, each matching 5 bases. CDR1 is MNHEY, CDR2 SMNVEV, per germline (reference sequence). CDR3 length: 17 residues. For the CDR3, the DNA is TGTGCCAGCAGTGCGGGCCGAGGGGCCTCTGAGCCAGAGACGCAGTACTTC. Translation: CASSAGRGASEPETQYF.